This TCR beta chain was profiled in a study of OX40 agonist ivuxolimab in advanced cancers. As for the study in general: The patients got ivuxolimab, which is an agonistic anti-OX40 (CD134) antibody. Dose-escalation subjects each had hepatocellular carcinoma, melanoma, renal cell or head and neck cancer.

Broader study findings: Partly responding patients at 0.1-3.0 mg/kg showed some of the smallest clonal expansion. Some patients who did not respond also had low normalized T-cell clonal expansion.

Comments on this clone: No antigen is known for it.

Produced via immunoSEQ multiplex PCR; TCRdb's table is partial and in-frame only. The repertoire has tens of thousands of clones, 65% to 90% of them found once; the top ten carry 1.5% to 2%. The J segment lost 4 bases and the V segment lost 3 bases, leaving 12 bases of the junction unmatched. CDR3 size: 17 residues. The germline V gene encodes CDR1 SGHRS and CDR2 YFSETQ. Sequencing was performed on CD4+ or CD8+ T cells sorted from blood, taken in a trial of the OX40 agonist ivuxolimab. The chain employs TRBV5-1 and TRBJ2-3; TRBD2 aligns across 9 bases. This receptor was taken from an adult with an advanced solid tumor such as melanoma, head and neck, liver or kidney cancer. In DNA, the CDR3 is TGCGCCAGCAGCTCGGGACTAGCCTCGAGGGGTCCAGATACGCAGTATTTT. Residues: CASSSGLASRGPDTQYF.